Listed below are T cell receptor beta chains from one sample, sequenced in a study of T-cell reconstitution after alpha-beta-depleted transplantation in children. TCRdb passed the PCR reads through MiXCR, listing each CDR3 protein once. Of some 340,000 distinct CDR3 sequences in the sample, about 9.4% were seen once. Material: PBMCs from the stem cell graft donor, obtained from the stem cell graft. The receptors derive from a human donor who donated a stem cell graft to a child with acute lymphoblastic leukemia. CDR3s include the opening cysteine and the closing phenylalanine or tryptophan. D genes are given only for firm matches. The size field is filled for only some rows; it gives once, few, many or a size class.

clone size | J gene | V gene | D gene | CDR3 protein | CDR3 DNA
few | TRBJ2-7 | TRBV29-1 | NA | CSVESHEPPNEQYF | TGCAGCGTTGAGAGTCATGAGCCCCCGAACGAGCAGTACTTC
many | TRBJ2-7 | TRBV4-3 | TRBD2 | CASSQDLASGTYEQYF | TGCGCCAGCAGCCAAGATCTTGCTAGCGGGACCTACGAGCAGTACTTC
few | TRBJ2-3 | TRBV4-1 | TRBD2 | CASRRSGSKEDTQYF | TGCGCCAGCAGACGTAGCGGGAGTAAAGAAGATACGCAGTATTTT
many | TRBJ2-3 | TRBV27 | NA | CASRARTDTQYF | TGTGCCAGCAGGGCCCGCACAGATACGCAGTATTTT
NA | TRBJ2-7 | TRBV20-1 | NA | CSANDAGARTYEQYF | TGCAGTGCTAATGACGCGGGTGCCAGGACCTACGAGCAGTACTTC
few | TRBJ2-2 | TRBV5-1 | NA | CASGESPGELFF | TGCGCCAGCGGGGAGAGTCCCGGGGAGCTGTTTTTT
few | TRBJ1-2 | TRBV15 | NA | CATSRETSHYGYTF | TGTGCCACCAGCAGAGAGACCAGTCACTATGGCTACACCTTC
few | TRBJ1-6 | TRBV6-1 | TRBD1 | CASSAPQGGWYNSPLHF | TGTGCCAGCAGTGCCCCCCAGGGGGGGTGGTATAATTCACCCCTCCACTTT
many | TRBJ2-2 | TRBV5-6 | TRBD1 | CASSLAGLVGQVNTGELFF | TGTGCCAGCAGCTTGGCGGGGTTAGTGGGACAGGTGAACACCGGGGAGCTGTTTTTT
many | TRBJ2-4 | TRBV12-3/TRBV12-4 | NA | CASSLSGWRTGEENIQYF | TGTGCCAGCAGTTTATCGGGCTGGAGGACCGGCGAGGAAAACATTCAGTACTTC
NA | TRBJ2-5 | TRBV7-9 | TRBD2 | CASSSRTSGGETQYF | TGTGCCAGCAGCTCACGGACTAGCGGGGGAGAGACCCAGTACTTC
few | TRBJ1-2 | TRBV5-1 | TRBD1 | CASSWGTGDYGYTF | TGCGCCAGCAGCTGGGGGACAGGGGACTATGGCTACACCTTC
NA | TRBJ2-7 | TRBV7-2 | TRBD2 | CASSLVASGRSYEQYF | TGTGCCAGCAGCTTAGTGGCTAGCGGGCGCTCCTACGAGCAGTACTTC
few | TRBJ2-2 | TRBV7-2 | NA | CASSLRRRFRNTGELFF | TGTGCCAGCAGCCTTCGTAGGCGTTTTCGAAACACCGGGGAGCTGTTTTTT
NA | TRBJ2-6 | TRBV6-2/TRBV6-3 | TRBD1 | CASTVGVGTGRSGANVLTF | TGTGCCAGCACCGTGGGGGTGGGGACAGGCCGGTCTGGGGCCAACGTCCTGACTTTC
many | TRBJ2-7 | TRBV27 | NA | CASSLSHQGYEQYF | TGTGCCAGCAGTTTATCGCACCAAGGATACGAGCAGTACTTC
few | TRBJ2-1 | TRBV5-1 | NA | CASSFGGGGSGYNEQFF | TGCGCCAGCAGCTTTGGGGGCGGCGGGAGTGGATACAATGAGCAGTTCTTC
few | TRBJ1-5 | TRBV7-9 | TRBD1 | CASSLGTGPTNQPQHF | TGTGCCAGCAGCTTAGGGACAGGGCCAACTAATCAGCCCCAGCATTTT
few | TRBJ2-1 | TRBV9 | NA | CASSVGQGNEQFF | TGTGCCAGCAGCGTAGGGCAGGGGAATGAGCAGTTCTTC
few | TRBJ2-1 | TRBV7-2 | NA | CASSFRDLVYNEQFF | TGTGCCAGCAGCTTCCGGGACCTCGTCTACAATGAGCAGTTCTTC
NA | TRBJ2-7 | TRBV12-3/TRBV12-4 | TRBD1 | CASSSPGQDFYEQYF | TGTGCCAGCAGTTCTCCGGGACAGGACTTTTACGAGCAGTACTTC
few | TRBJ2-2 | TRBV27 | TRBD1 | CASSLSTGRLTGELFF | TGTGCCAGCAGTTTGTCGACAGGGCGTTTAACCGGGGAGCTGTTTTTT
many | TRBJ2-5 | TRBV27 | TRBD2 | CASSFASGRETQYF | TGTGCCAGCAGTTTCGCTAGCGGGAGGGAGACCCAGTACTTC
few | TRBJ2-7 | TRBV5-6 | NA | CASSLGGGRDLYEQYF | TGTGCCAGCAGCTTGGGGGGGGGCAGGGATCTCTACGAGCAGTACTTC
NA | TRBJ2-2 | TRBV5-5 | NA | CASSLAGGPRDSGELFF | TGTGCCAGCAGCTTGGCCGGGGGACCAAGGGATTCCGGGGAGCTGTTTTTT
NA | TRBJ2-1 | TRBV7-2 | TRBD1 | CASSRGTGPYEQFF | TGTGCCAGCAGCCGCGGGACAGGGCCGTATGAGCAGTTCTTC
few | TRBJ2-7 | TRBV12-2 | NA | CASRYRFREAEQYF | TGTGCAAGTCGATATCGATTCAGGGAAGCCGAGCAGTACTTC
few | TRBJ1-2 | TRBV6-1 | TRBD1 | CASSQIGTARGYGYTF | TGTGCCAGCAGCCAAATTGGGACAGCCCGCGGCTATGGCTACACCTTC
few | TRBJ2-7 | TRBV20-1 | NA | CSASGTLTYEQYF | TGCAGTGCTAGTGGTACACTGACCTACGAGCAGTACTTC
few | TRBJ2-3 | TRBV6-2/TRBV6-3 | NA | CASSYSDAGDTQYF | TGTGCCAGCAGTTACTCGGACGCCGGGGATACGCAGTATTTT
few | TRBJ2-7 | TRBV6-2/TRBV6-3 | TRBD2 | CASCGLANYEQYF | TGTGCCAGCTGCGGACTAGCGAACTATGAGCAGTACTTC
many | TRBJ2-1 | TRBV5-1 | NA | CASSFAPGTRNEQFF | TGCGCCAGCAGCTTTGCTCCCGGGACGAGGAATGAGCAGTTCTTC
NA | TRBJ2-1 | TRBV7-6 | NA | CASSEARAGAASSYNEQFF | TGTGCCAGCAGCGAAGCCAGGGCCGGTGCGGCCAGCTCCTACAATGAGCAGTTCTTC
few | TRBJ2-7 | TRBV9 | NA | CASSVDHSYEQYF | TGTGCCAGCAGCGTGGACCACTCCTACGAGCAGTACTTC
few | TRBJ2-2 | TRBV29-1 | NA | CSVVSNTGELFF | TGCAGCGTTGTATCCAACACCGGGGAGCTGTTTTTT